The 21 T cell receptor beta chains given below trace back to one sample, sequenced in a study of blood T cell repertoires in COVID-19. The protocol was immunoSEQ multiplex PCR, while the TCRdb copy is restricted to in-frame clones and leaves out a portion. The repertoire holds some 200,000 clones, with 75% to 95% as singletons. Sequenced input: peripheral blood. These receptors originate from a man aged 45 to 65 with acute or convalescent COVID-19.

The gene calls are TRBV9 and TRBJ1-2, with D unclear. This CDR3 region has 17 residues. V dropped 0 bases and J dropped 7 bases, with 22 bases sitting between them. In germline, CDR1 is SGDLS, CDR2 YYNGEE. The CDR3 spells CASSVDISTRRSSGYTF. The CDR3 DNA reads TGTGCCAGCAGCGTAGACATCTCGACAAGACGTTCAAGTGGCTACACCTTC.

The chain uses TRBV4-2 and TRBJ1-5; D is uncertain. Germline V lookup: CDR1 LGHNA, CDR2 YNFKEQ. CDR3 length equals 13 residues. Trimming took off 3 bases at V and 3 bases at J, with 6 bases between the two ends. This CDR3 is CASSQGLNQPQHF. The CDR3 region has the DNA TGTGCCAGCAGCCAGGGCCTCAATCAGCCCCAGCATTTT.

This chain connects TRBV10-3 to TRBJ1-2, with 8 bases fitting TRBD1. The junction had 2 bases not matched to a gene; V was cut back by 5 bases and J by 3 bases. The V gene's germline CDR1 is ENHRY and CDR2 SYGVKD. The CDR3 is made up of 13 amino acids. CDR3: CAISNRGDYGYTF. CDR3 nucleotides: TGTGCCATCAGTAACAGGGGGGACTATGGCTACACCTTC.

The sample holds one count of this clone. The chain employs TRBV28 and TRBJ2-5; 10 positions agree with TRBD1. The germline V gene encodes CDR1 MDHEN and CDR2 SYDVKM. The CDR3 extends over 15 amino acids. Trimming at V came to 11 bases and at J to 5 bases, leaving 14 bases not matched to a gene. In DNA form, the CDR3 reads TGTGCCCACAGCCGGGACAGGGGAGGGGATGAGACCCAGTACTTC. This translates into CAHSRDRGGDETQYF.

The gene calls are TRBV5-1 and TRBJ1-6, with TRBD1 as a possible D gene (5 bases). The length of the CDR3 is 16 residues. The germline V and J ends were trimmed by 4 bases and 4 bases, with 15 bases remaining between them. Germline V gene lookup returns CDR1 SGHRS and CDR2 YFSETQ. CDR3 sequence (DNA): TGCGCCAGCAGCCAACGGACGACAGTTTATAATTCACCCCTCCACTTT. It codes for CASSQRTTVYNSPLHF.

The chain joins TRBV2 to TRBJ2-3, with D possibly TRBD2 on 5 matching bases. Germline V CDR1 and CDR2: SNHLY, FYNNEI. V was trimmed by 0 bases and J by 4 bases, leaving 11 bases between them. The CDR3 is 15 residues long. The CDR3 region is CASSEAGLAADTQYF. The CDR3 nucleotides are TGTGCCAGCAGTGAAGCGGGCCTAGCTGCAGATACGCAGTATTTT.

The DNA of the CDR3 is TGTGCCAGTAGTAGGGCCTTAAGCAATCAGCCCCAGCATTTT. Protein sequence: CASSRALSNQPQHF. The chain recombines TRBV19 with TRBJ1-5; D is undetermined. The V end lost 4 bases, the J end lost 1 base, and 8 bases lay between the germline ends. Germline loops: CDR1 LNHDA, CDR2 SQIVND (reference sequence). The CDR3 covers 14 residues.

The chain uses TRBV6-5 and TRBJ1-2; TRBD1 agrees at 9 bases. Germline CDR1 MNHEY, CDR2 SVGAGI. The CDR3 covers 14 residues. Unmatched junction bases numbered 4, after V lost 6 bases and J lost 2 bases. CDR3 nucleotide sequence: TGTGCCAGCAGCCCAGGACAGGGGAACTATGGCTACACCTTC. Translated: CASSPGQGNYGYTF.

The chain uses TRBV11-2 and TRBJ2-5; 7 nucleotides match TRBD2. This CDR3 has 13 residues. Germline assignment: CDR1 SGHAT and CDR2 FQNNGV. The V segment lost 4 bases and the J segment 2 bases; nucleotides outside the gene matches: 1. The CDR3 protein is CASSWGLQETQYF. The CDR3 DNA is TGTGCCAGCAGCTGGGGACTACAAGAGACCCAGTACTTC.

The rearrangement joins TRBV2 to TRBJ1-1; tentatively, D is TRBD1 (5 bases). The CDR3 has 14 amino acids. Germline V gene sequence: CDR1 SNHLY, CDR2 FYNNEI. The V end was cut by 6 bases, the J end by 3 bases, with 14 bases between. The CDR3 DNA reads TGTGCCAGCAGGAGCGGGACTTTGGACACTGAAGCTTTCTTT. Translated, it gives CASRSGTLDTEAFF.

The chain recombines TRBV7-8 with TRBJ2-1, with D hard to call. The ends were cut back, 1 base at V and 7 bases at J, with 14 bases in the middle. This CDR3 spans 15 amino acids. Germline CDR1 and CDR2: SGHVS and FQNEAQ. In nucleotides, the CDR3 is TGTGCCAGCAGCTTAGTTGTTGGAGTTTTGAATGAGCAGTTCTTC. Residues: CASSLVVGVLNEQFF.

The chain recombines TRBV5-1 with TRBJ2-1; TRBD1 aligns across 8 bases. Trimming cost V 4 bases and J 6 bases; bases outside gene matches: 3. Germline V gene sequence: CDR1 SGHRS, CDR2 YFSETQ. The CDR3 consists of 13 residues. CDR3 in DNA: TGCGCCAGCAGCGTGGACAGGGTCAATGAGCAGTTCTTC. It encodes CASSVDRVNEQFF.

The chain combines TRBV30 with TRBJ1-2; D perhaps matches TRBD1 (5 bases). V was clipped by 0 bases and J by 7 bases, with 18 bases between them. The CDR3 extends over 15 amino acids. Germline V lookup: CDR1 GTSNPN, CDR2 SVGIG (reference sequence). CDR3: CAWSVETARWAGYTF. The CDR3 DNA reads as TGTGCCTGGAGTGTGGAGACAGCTCGCTGGGCTGGCTACACCTTC.

The table lists this clone with a few counts. The genes are TRBV10-2 and TRBJ2-7; TRBD1 aligns across 8 bases. The CDR3 runs 17 residues. The V gene end was trimmed by 2 bases and the J gene end by 2 bases; junction bases not matched to a gene: 11. From germline, CDR1 is WSHSY and CDR2 SAAADI. CDR3 residues: CASSEAWRQGAAYEQYF. CDR3 sequence (DNA): TGCGCCAGCAGTGAGGCTTGGAGGCAGGGGGCTGCCTACGAGCAGTACTTC.

Note on this clone: Sequence at one end of the junction differs from germline and may be a read error. The V and J genes are TRBV5-1 and TRBJ2-6, with D tentatively TRBD1 (5 bases). The V gene's germline CDR1 is SGHRS and CDR2 YFSETQ. This CDR3 is built from 16 residues. The CDR3 here is CASSLEALTGANALTF. The CDR3 nucleotides read TGCGCCAGCAGCTTGGAGGCCTTAACTGGGGCCAACGCCCTGACTTTC.

This clone was seen a handful of times. The J gene is TRBJ1-5, the V gene TRBV6-2 or TRBV6-3; 8 nucleotides agree with TRBD1. Trimming removed 4 bases from V and 7 bases from J; junction bases left unmatched: 12. This CDR3 comprises 16 residues. The germline CDR1 and CDR2 sequences are MNHEY and SVGEGT. The CDR3 nucleotides read TGTGCCAGCAGTTCCGCTCCTCAGGGGGCTGGACAGCCCCAGCATTTT. Protein product: CASSSAPQGAGQPQHF.

The rearrangement uses TRBV7-3 and TRBJ1-1; perhaps TRBD1 as D (5 bases). Germline-derived CDR1 and CDR2 are SGHTA and FQGTGA. The CDR3 spans 15 residues. The V end was cut by 0 bases, the J end by 1 base, with 9 bases between. This chain's CDR3 is CASSLTAGGNTEAFF. CDR3 bases: TGTGCCAGCAGCTTAACCGCCGGGGGGAACACTGAAGCTTTCTTT.

CDR3 nucleotide sequence: TGTGCCAGCAGCGGTAGCGGGAGATACACCGGGGAGCTGTTTTTT. This gives the protein CASSGSGRYTGELFF. This chain links TRBV7-9 with TRBJ2-2; 9 bases map to TRBD2. The CDR3 runs 15 residues. Germline loops: CDR1 SEHNR, CDR2 FQNEAQ (reference sequence). Trimming cost V 5 bases and J 3 bases; bases outside gene matches: 4.

The V gene is TRBV7-3, the J gene TRBJ2-1; 7 bases fit TRBD1. This CDR3 comprises 14 residues. J gave up 8 bases and V 5 bases, and 9 bases lay outside the gene matches. Per the germline V gene, CDR1 is SGHTA and CDR2 is FQGTGA. Written as DNA, the CDR3 is TGTGCCAGCAGCCTGCGACAGGGTAGGGATGAGCAGTTCTTC. Translated: CASSLRQGRDEQFF.

The chain combines TRBV21-1 with TRBJ1-6; TRBD1, the table's D call, lacks a check against the DNA. TRBV21-1 represents a pseudogene. The length of the CDR3 is 18 residues. The CDR3 nucleotides read TGTGCCAGCAGCAAAGTGTACAGCTTTACCTCCTATAATTCACCCCTCCACTTT. Amino acids: CASSKVYSFTSYNSPLHF.

The V gene is TRBV28, the J gene TRBJ2-2, with 8 nucleotides matching TRBD2. V shed 4 bases and J 5 bases; nucleotides not matched to a gene: 6. Germline values: CDR1 MDHEN, CDR2 SYDVKM. The CDR3 is 15 residues long. The CDR3 region has the DNA TGTGCCAGCAGTTCCGGGGGGGCCAGGACCGGGGAGCTGTTTTTT. Protein: CASSSGGARTGELFF. Complete variable domain (other parts from reference TRBV28 and TRBJ2-2): DVKVTQSSRYLVKRTGEKVFLECVQDMDHENMFWYRQDPGLGLRLIYFSYDVKMKEKGDIPEGYSVSREKKERFSLILESASTNQTSMYLCASSSGGARTGELFFGEGSRLTVL.